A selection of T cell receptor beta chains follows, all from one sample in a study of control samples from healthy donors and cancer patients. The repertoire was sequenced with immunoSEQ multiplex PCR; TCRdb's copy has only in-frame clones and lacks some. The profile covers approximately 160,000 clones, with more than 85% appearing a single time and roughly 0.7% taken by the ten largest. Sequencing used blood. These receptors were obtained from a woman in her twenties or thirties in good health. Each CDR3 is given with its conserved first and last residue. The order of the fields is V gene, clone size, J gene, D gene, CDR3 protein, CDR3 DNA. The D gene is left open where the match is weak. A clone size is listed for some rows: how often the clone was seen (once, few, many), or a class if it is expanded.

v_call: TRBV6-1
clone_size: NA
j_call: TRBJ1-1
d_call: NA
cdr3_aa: CASSEIGSGEAFF
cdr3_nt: TGTGCCAGCAGTGAAATTGGGAGCGGTGAAGCTTTCTTT

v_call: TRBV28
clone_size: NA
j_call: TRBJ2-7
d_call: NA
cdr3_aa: CASSLGHTREQYF
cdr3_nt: TGTGCCAGCAGCCTCGGCCATACGAGGGAGCAGTACTTC

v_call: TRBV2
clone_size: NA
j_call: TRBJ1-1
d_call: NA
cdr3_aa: CATSQDSNTEAFF
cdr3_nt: TGTGCCACCTCCCAGGACAGTAACACTGAAGCTTTCTTT

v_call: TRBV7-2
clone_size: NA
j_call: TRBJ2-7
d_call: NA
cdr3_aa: CASSLVTGSEQYF
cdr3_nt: TGTGCCAGCAGCTTGGTAACAGGGAGCGAGCAGTACTTC

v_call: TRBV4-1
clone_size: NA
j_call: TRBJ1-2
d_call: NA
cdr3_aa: CASSQVGRRGPNYGYTF
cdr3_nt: TGCGCCAGCAGCCAAGTTGGACGGAGGGGCCCTAACTATGGCTACACCTTC

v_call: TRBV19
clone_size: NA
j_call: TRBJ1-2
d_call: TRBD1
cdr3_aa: CASTFPGQGDYGYTF
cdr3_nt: TGTGCCAGTACCTTTCCGGGACAGGGAGACTATGGCTACACCTTC

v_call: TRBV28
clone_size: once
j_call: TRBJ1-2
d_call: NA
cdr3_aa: CASSLWGADANYGYTF
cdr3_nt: TGTGCCAGCAGTTTATGGGGGGCCGACGCTAACTATGGCTACACCTTC

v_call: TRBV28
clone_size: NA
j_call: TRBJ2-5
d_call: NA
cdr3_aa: CASSLLQQAQYF
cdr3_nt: TGTGCCAGCAGTTTACTTCAGCAGGCCCAGTACTTC

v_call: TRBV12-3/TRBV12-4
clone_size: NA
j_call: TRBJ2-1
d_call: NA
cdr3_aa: CASSQGPDNEQFF
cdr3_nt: TGTGCCAGCAGCCAAGGGCCCGACAATGAGCAGTTCTTC

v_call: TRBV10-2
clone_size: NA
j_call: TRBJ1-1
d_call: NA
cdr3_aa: CASSDFGAGSGYTEAFF
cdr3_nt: TGCGCCAGCAGTGATTTCGGGGCAGGTTCTGGGTACACTGAAGCTTTCTTT

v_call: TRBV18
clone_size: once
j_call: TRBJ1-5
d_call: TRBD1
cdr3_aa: CASSATGPNQPQHF
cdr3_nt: TGTGCCAGCTCAGCGACAGGGCCCAATCAGCCCCAGCATTTT

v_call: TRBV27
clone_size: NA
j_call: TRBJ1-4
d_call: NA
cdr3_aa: CASSLTVATNEKLFF
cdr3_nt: TGTGCCAGCAGTTTGACGGTGGCAACTAATGAAAAACTGTTTTTT

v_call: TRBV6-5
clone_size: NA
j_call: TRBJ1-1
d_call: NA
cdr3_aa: CASSSQTGGPNTEAFF
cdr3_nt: TGTGCCAGCAGTTCCCAGACCGGGGGGCCGAACACTGAAGCTTTCTTT

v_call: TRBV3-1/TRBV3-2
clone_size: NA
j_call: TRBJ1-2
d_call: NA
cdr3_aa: CASSQDEGYGYTF
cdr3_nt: TGTGCCAGCAGCCAAGACGAGGGCTATGGCTACACCTTC

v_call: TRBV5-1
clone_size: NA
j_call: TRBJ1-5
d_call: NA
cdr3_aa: CASSLADPGSQPQHF
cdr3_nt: TGCGCCAGCAGCTTGGCGGACCCAGGGTCTCAGCCCCAGCATTTT

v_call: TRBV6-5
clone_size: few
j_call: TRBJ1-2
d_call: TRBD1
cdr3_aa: CASRTGFGYTF
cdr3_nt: TGTGCCAGCAGGACAGGGTTTGGCTACACCTTC

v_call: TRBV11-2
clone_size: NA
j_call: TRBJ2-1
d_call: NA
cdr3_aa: CASSLQGYNEQFF
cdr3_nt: TGTGCCAGCAGCTTACAGGGGTACAATGAGCAGTTCTTC

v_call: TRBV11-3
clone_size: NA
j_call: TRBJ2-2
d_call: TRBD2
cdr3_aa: CASSFLGTSGMNTGELFF
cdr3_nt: TGTGCCAGCAGCTTTCTGGGTACTAGCGGGATGAACACCGGGGAGCTGTTTTTT

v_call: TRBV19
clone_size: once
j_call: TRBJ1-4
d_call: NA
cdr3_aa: CASRQLDDEKLFF
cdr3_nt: TGTGCCTCCCGACAGCTAGACGATGAAAAACTGTTTTTT

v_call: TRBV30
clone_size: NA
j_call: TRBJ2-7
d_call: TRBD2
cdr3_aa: CAWSLGLAGEQYF
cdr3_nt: TGTGCCTGGAGTCTGGGACTAGCAGGCGAGCAGTACTTC